The TCR beta chain under discussion was sequenced for a study of cytomegalovirus exposure and HLA in healthy donors. This clone was found a few times. No antigen is known for it. Amplification used 60 Vbeta primers and 13 Jbeta primers. Profiling relied on immunoSEQ multiplex PCR, and the TCRdb table lists in-frame clones only, not all of them. The sample includes approximately 79,000 clones, 74% of them seen just once. V was trimmed by 2 bases and J by 3 bases, leaving 6 bases between them. The CDR3 spans 12 residues. CDR1 is SGHKS and CDR2 is YYEKEE in the germline V gene (reference sequence). Points from the study as a whole: Researchers catalogued approximately 160 TCR beta chains as cytomegalovirus-associated.

The chain joins TRBV5-5 to TRBJ2-7; no reliable D call. The clonotype comes from a man aged 35 to 55 in good health and CMV-seropositive. Sequenced material: PBMCs. CDR3 sequence: CASSFNYYEQYF. CDR3 nucleotides: TGTGCCAGCAGCTTCAACTACTACGAGCAGTACTTC.